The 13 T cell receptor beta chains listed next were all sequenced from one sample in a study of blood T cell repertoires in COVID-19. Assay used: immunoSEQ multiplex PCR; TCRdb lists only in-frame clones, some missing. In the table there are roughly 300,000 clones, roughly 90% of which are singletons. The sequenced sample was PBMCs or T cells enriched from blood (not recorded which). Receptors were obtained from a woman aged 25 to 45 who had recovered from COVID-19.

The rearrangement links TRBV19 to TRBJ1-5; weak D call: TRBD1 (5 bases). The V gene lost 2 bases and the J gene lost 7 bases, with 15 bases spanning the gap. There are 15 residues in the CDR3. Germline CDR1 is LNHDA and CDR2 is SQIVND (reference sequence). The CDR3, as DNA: TGTGCCAGTAGTATACGGACAACCCAGGGCCAGCCCCAGCATTTT. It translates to CASSIRTTQGQPQHF. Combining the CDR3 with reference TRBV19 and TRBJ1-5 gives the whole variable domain DGGITQSPKYLFRKEGQNVTLSCEQNLNHDAMYWYRQDPGQGLRLIYYSQIVNDFQKGDIAEGYSVSREKKESFPLTVTSAQKNPTAFYLCASSIRTTQGQPQHFGDGTRLSIL.

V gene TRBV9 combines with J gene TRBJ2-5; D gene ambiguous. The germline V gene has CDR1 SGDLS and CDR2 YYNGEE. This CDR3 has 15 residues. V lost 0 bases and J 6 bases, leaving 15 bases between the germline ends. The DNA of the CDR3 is TGTGCCAGCAGCGTAGATGGCTATAGCCAGAAGACCCAGTACTTC. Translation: CASSVDGYSQKTQYF.

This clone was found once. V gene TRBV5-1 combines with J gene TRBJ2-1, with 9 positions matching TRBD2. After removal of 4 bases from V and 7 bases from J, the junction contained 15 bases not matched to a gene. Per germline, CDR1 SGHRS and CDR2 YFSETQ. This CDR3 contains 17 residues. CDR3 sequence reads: CASSPASGEKGSNEQFF. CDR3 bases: TGCGCCAGCAGCCCAGCTAGCGGGGAGAAAGGGTCGAATGAGCAGTTCTTC.

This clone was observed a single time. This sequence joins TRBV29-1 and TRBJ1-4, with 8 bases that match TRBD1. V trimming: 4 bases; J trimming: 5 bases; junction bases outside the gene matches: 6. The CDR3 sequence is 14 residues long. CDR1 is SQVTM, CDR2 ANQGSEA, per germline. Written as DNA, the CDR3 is TGCAGCGTTGGGTTCGGGACAGGAAATGAAAAACTGTTTTTT. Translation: CSVGFGTGNEKLFF.

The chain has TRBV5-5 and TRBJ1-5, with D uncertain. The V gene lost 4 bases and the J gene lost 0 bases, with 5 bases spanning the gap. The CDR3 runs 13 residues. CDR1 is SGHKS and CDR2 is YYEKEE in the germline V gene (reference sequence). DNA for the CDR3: TGTGCCAGCAGCGGGAGTAGCAATCAGCCCCAGCATTTT. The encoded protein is CASSGSSNQPQHF.

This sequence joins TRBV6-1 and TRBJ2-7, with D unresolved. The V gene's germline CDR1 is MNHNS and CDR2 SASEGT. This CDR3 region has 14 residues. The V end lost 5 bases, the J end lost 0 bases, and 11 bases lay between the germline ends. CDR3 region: CASSHSESSYEQYF. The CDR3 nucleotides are TGTGCCAGCAGTCACTCGGAGAGCTCCTACGAGCAGTACTTC.

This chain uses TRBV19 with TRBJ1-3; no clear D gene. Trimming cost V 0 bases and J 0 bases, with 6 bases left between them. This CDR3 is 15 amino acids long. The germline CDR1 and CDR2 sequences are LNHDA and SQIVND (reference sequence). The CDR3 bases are TGTGCCAGTAGTATAGACGGAGGCTCTGGAAACACCATATATTTT. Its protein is CASSIDGGSGNTIYF. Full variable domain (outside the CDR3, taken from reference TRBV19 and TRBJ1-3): DGGITQSPKYLFRKEGQNVTLSCEQNLNHDAMYWYRQDPGQGLRLIYYSQIVNDFQKGDIAEGYSVSREKKESFPLTVTSAQKNPTAFYLCASSIDGGSGNTIYFGEGSWLTVV.

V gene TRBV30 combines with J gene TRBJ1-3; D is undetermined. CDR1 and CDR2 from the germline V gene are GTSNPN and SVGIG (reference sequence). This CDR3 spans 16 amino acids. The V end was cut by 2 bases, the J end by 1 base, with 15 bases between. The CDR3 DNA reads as TGTGCCTGGAGTTCGGGCCTCACGGGATCTGGAAACACCATATATTTT. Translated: CAWSSGLTGSGNTIYF.

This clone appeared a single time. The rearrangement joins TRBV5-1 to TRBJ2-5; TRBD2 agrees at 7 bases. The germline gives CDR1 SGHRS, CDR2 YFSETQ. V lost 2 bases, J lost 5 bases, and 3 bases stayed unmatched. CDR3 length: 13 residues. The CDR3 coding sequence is TGCGCCAGCAGCTTAGGACTAGAGGAGACCCAGTACTTC. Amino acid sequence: CASSLGLEETQYF.

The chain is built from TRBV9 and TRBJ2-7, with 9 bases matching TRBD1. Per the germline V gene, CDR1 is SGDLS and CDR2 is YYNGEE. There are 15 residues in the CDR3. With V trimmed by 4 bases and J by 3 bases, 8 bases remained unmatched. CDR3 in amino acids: CASSPGTTGGYEQYF. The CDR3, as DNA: TGTGCCAGCAGCCCTGGGACGACAGGGGGCTACGAGCAGTACTTC. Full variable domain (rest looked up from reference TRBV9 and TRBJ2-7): DSGVTQTPKHLITATGQRVTLRCSPRSGDLSVYWYQQSLDQGLQFLIQYYNGEERAKGNILERFSAQQFPDLHSELNLSSLELGDSALYFCASSPGTTGGYEQYFGPGTRLTVT.

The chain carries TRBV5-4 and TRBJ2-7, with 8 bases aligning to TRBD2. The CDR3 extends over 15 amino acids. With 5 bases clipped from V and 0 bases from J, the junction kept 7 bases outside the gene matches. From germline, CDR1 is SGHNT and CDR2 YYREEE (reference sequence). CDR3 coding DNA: TGTGCCAGCAGGCCTCTACTAGCGGACTCCTACGAGCAGTACTTC. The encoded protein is CASRPLLADSYEQYF.

CDR3 coding DNA: TGTGCCACCAGCAGAGAGGGGCTGCCAGGAGGGCGGGCTGAAGCTTTCTTT. Translated, it gives CATSREGLPGGRAEAFF. The V and J genes are TRBV15 and TRBJ1-1; TRBD1 is a possible D gene (5 bases). In germline, CDR1 is LNHNV, CDR2 YYDKDF (reference sequence). V shed 0 bases and J shed 6 bases, with 20 bases lying between them. This CDR3 has 17 amino acids. The full variable domain, rest sourced from reference TRBV15 and TRBJ1-1, is DAMVIQNPRYQVTQFGKPVTLSCSQTLNHNVMYWYQQKSSQAPKLLFHYYDKDFNNEADTPDNFQSRRPNTSFCFLDIRSPGLGDTAMYLCATSREGLPGGRAEAFFGQGTRLTVV.

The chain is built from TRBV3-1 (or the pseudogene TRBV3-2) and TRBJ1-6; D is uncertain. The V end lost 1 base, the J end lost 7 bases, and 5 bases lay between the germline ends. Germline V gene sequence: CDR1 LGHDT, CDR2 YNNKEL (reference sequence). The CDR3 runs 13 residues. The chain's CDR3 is CASSQARNSPLHF. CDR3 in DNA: TGTGCCAGCAGCCAAGCCCGGAATTCACCCCTCCACTTT.